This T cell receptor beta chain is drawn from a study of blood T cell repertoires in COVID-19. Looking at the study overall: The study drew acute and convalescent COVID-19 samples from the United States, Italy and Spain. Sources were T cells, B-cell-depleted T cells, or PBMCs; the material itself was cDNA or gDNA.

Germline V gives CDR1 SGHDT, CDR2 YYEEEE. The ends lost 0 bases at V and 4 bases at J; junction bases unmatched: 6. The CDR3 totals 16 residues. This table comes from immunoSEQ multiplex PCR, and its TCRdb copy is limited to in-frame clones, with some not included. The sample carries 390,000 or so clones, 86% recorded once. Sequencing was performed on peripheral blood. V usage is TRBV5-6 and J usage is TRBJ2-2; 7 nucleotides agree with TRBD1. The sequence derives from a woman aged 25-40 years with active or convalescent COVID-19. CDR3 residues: CASSLAGTASTGELFF. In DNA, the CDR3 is TGTGCCAGCAGCTTGGCCGGGACAGCAAGCACCGGGGAGCTGTTTTTT. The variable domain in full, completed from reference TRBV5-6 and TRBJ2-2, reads DAGVTQSPTHLIKTRGQQVTLRCSPKSGHDTVSWYQQALGQGPQFIFQYYEEEERQRGNFPDRFSGHQFPNYSSELNVNALLLGDSALYLCASSLAGTASTGELFFGEGSRLTVL.